The entry that follows covers one T cell receptor beta chain sequence. J was trimmed by 3 bases and V by 8 bases; bases with no gene match: 10. This CDR3 is built from 15 residues. Per the germline V gene, CDR1 is SGHRS and CDR2 is YFSETQ. The table came from immunoSEQ multiplex PCR; TCRdb's copy has only in-frame clones and leaves some out. The sample yields roughly 80,000 clones, over 70% seen once. These data originate in a study of blood T cell repertoires in COVID-19. Sequenced sample: peripheral blood. The rearrangement joins TRBV5-1 to TRBJ1-2; 10 positions agree with TRBD1. This receptor was obtained from a human donor in a cohort sampled during active COVID-19. In DNA, the CDR3 is TGCGCCAGTAGGAACCGGGACAGGGGCGACTATGGCTACACCTTC. Translating gives CASRNRDRGDYGYTF.